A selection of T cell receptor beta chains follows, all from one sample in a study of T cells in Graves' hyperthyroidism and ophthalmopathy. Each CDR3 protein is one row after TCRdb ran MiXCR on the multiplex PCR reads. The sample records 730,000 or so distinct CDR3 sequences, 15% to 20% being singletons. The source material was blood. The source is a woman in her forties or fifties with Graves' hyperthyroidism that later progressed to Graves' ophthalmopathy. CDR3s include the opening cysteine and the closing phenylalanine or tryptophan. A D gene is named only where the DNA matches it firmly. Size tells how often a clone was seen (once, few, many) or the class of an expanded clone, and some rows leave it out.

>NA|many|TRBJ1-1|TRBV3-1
CASSQAGSTTEAFF
TGTGCCAGCAGCCAAGCTGGGTCCACCACTGAAGCTTTCTTT
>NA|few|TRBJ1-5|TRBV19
CASSIERRAQHF
TGTGCCAGTAGTATAGAGAGGAGGGCCCAGCATTTT
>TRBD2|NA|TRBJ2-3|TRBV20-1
CSAQSGGPADTQYF
TGCAGTGCTCAAAGCGGGGGGCCCGCAGATACGCAGTATTTT
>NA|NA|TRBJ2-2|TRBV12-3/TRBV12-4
CASSPTGRFYTGELFF
TGTGCCAGCAGCCCAACGGGGAGATTTTACACCGGGGAGCTGTTTTTT
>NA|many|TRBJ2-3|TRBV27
CASIPPHTDTQYF
TGTGCCAGCATTCCACCACACACAGATACGCAGTATTTT
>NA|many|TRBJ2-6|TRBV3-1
CASSQWTNSGANVLTF
TGTGCCAGCAGCCAGTGGACTAACTCTGGGGCCAACGTCCTGACTTTC
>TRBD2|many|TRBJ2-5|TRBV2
CASSGGLAGQETQYF
TGTGCCAGCAGTGGGGGTCTAGCGGGACAAGAGACCCAGTACTTC
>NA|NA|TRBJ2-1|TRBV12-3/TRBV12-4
CASSFGSEQFF
TGTGCCAGCAGTTTCGGGAGTGAGCAGTTCTTC
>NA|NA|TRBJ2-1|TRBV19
CATLPREGAGGEQFF
TGTGCCACCTTACCCCGAGAGGGCGCCGGGGGTGAGCAGTTCTTC
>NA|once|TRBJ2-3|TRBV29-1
CSADGGVGTDTQYF
TGCAGCGCCGATGGTGGGGTTGGCACAGATACGCAGTATTTT
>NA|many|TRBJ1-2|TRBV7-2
CASSLGVNRYGYTF
TGTGCCAGCAGCTTAGGTGTTAACCGCTATGGCTACACCTTC
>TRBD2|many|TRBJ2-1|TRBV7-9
CASSRSGGRSYNEQFF
TGTGCCAGCAGCCGCAGCGGGGGCCGCTCCTACAATGAGCAGTTCTTC
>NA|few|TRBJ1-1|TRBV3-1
CASSQGGTRRPEAFF
TGTGCCAGCAGCCAAGGGGGGACACGGCGGCCTGAAGCTTTCTTT
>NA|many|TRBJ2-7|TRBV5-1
CASSLDPTTYEQYF
TGCGCCAGCAGCTTGGACCCGACGACCTACGAGCAGTACTTC
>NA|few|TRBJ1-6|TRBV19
CASSIETGNSPLHF
TGTGCCAGTAGTATAGAAACGGGGAATTCACCCCTCCACTTT
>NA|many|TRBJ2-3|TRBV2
CASSFLYAGTTDTQYF
TGTGCCAGCAGTTTTTTGTATGCGGGTACCACAGATACGCAGTATTTT
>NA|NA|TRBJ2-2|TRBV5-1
CATAQNTGELFF
TGCGCCACCGCCCAGAACACCGGGGAGCTGTTTTTT
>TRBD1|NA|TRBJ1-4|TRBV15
CATSRGTGEKLFF
TGTGCCACCAGCAGAGGGACAGGCGAAAAACTGTTTTTT
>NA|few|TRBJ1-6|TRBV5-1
CASSLSAPGNSPLHF
TGCGCCAGCAGCTTGTCGGCTCCCGGTAATTCACCCCTCCACTTT
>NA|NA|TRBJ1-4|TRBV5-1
CASSSYLGPPNEKLFF
TGCGCCAGCAGCTCCTACTTGGGACCCCCAAATGAAAAACTGTTTTTT
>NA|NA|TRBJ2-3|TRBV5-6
CASSLLGGEIDTQYF
TGTGCCAGCAGCTTGCTCGGCGGTGAGATAGATACGCAGTATTTT
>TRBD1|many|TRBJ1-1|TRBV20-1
CSAQTGVNTEAFF
TGCAGTGCACAGACAGGGGTGAACACTGAAGCTTTCTTT
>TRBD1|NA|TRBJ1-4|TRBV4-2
CASSQGGSGTGNEKLFF
TGTGCCAGCAGCCAAGGGGGGAGCGGGACAGGAAATGAAAAACTGTTTTTT
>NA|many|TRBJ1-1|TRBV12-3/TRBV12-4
CASRTTVEAFF
TGTGCCAGCAGGACGACAGTTGAAGCTTTCTTT
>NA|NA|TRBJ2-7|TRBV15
CATSRGPPHGAYEQYF
TGTGCCACCAGCAGAGGACCACCTCATGGGGCCTACGAGCAGTACTTC
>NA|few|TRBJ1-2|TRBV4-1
CASSQEPGGYGYTF
TGCGCCAGCAGCCAAGAGCCAGGAGGCTATGGCTACACCTTC
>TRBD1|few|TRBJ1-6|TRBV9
CASSAGTGLYNSPLHF
TGTGCCAGCAGCGCCGGGACAGGGCTCTATAATTCACCCCTCCACTTT
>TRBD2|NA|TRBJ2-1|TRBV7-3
CASSPGLVAGGFDEQFF
TGTGCCAGCAGCCCAGGGTTGGTAGCGGGGGGATTTGATGAGCAGTTCTTC
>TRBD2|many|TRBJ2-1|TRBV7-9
CASSLAGDDNNEQFF
TGTGCCAGCAGCCTAGCGGGGGACGATAACAATGAGCAGTTCTTC
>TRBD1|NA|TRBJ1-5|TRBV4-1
CASSQVRQGAKYQPRHF
TGCGCCAGCAGCCAAGTCAGACAGGGGGCGAAGTATCAGCCCCGGCATTTT
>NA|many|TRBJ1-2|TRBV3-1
CASSHLAELNSYGYTF
TGTGCCAGCAGCCATCTAGCGGAGCTAAATTCCTATGGCTACACCTTC
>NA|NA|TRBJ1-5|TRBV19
CASSIDVLGRLQPQHF
TGTGCCAGTAGTATAGATGTTTTAGGCAGGCTGCAGCCCCAGCATTTT
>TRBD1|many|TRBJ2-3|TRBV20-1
CSAGGQGASTDTQYF
TGCAGTGCTGGGGGACAGGGGGCGAGCACAGATACGCAGTATTTT
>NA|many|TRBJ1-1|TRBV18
CASSLQKDTEAFF
TGTGCCAGCTCTTTGCAAAAGGACACTGAAGCTTTCTTT
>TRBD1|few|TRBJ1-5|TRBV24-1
CATSDKRQGGANQPQHF
TGTGCCACCAGTGATAAACGACAGGGGGGGGCAAATCAGCCCCAGCATTTT
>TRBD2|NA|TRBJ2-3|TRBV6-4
CASSETGGATDTQYF
TGTGCCAGCAGTGAAACGGGGGGGGCCACAGATACGCAGTATTTT
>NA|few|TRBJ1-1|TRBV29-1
CSVELAGGTEAFF
TGCAGCGTTGAATTGGCCGGCGGGACTGAAGCTTTCTTT
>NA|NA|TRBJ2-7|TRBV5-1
CASSLAGSYYEQYF
TGCGCCAGCAGTTTGGCAGGGAGTTATTACGAGCAGTACTTC
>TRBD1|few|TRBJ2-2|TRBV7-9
CASSSGQGAPLAGELFF
TGTGCCAGCAGCTCCGGACAGGGGGCGCCTTTGGCCGGGGAGCTGTTTTTT
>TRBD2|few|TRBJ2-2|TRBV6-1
CASRRGGAGELFF
TGTGCCAGCAGACGGGGGGGTGCCGGGGAGCTGTTTTTT
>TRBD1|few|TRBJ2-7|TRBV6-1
CASSNYRGSYEQYF
TGTGCCAGCAGCAACTACAGGGGCTCCTACGAGCAGTACTTC
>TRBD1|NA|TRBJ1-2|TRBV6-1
CASSPGQGELNYGYTF
TGTGCCAGCAGTCCGGGACAGGGTGAATTAAACTATGGCTACACCTTC
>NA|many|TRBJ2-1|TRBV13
CASSYRDSSYNEQFF
TGTGCCAGCAGCTACCGGGACTCTTCCTACAATGAGCAGTTCTTC
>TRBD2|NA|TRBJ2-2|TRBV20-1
CSARDLTSGVTGELFF
TGCAGTGCTAGAGATTTGACTAGCGGGGTCACCGGGGAGCTGTTTTTT
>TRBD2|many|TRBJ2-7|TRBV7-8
CASSLGGRGGQGTYEQYF
TGTGCCAGCAGCTTAGGGGGTCGGGGGGGCCAGGGGACCTACGAGCAGTACTTC
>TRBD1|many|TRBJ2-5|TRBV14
CASSQSQDRQETQYF
TGTGCCAGCAGCCAAAGCCAGGACAGGCAAGAGACCCAGTACTTC
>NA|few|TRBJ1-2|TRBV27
CASSSSGDSSYGYTF
TGTGCCAGCAGTTCGTCAGGGGATAGTAGCTATGGCTACACCTTC
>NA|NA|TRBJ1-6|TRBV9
CASSVAGSSSYNSPLHF
TGTGCCAGCAGCGTAGCGGGTTCCAGCTCCTATAATTCACCCCTCCACTTT
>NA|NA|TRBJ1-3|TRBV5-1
CASSLDPGPISGNTIYF
TGCGCCAGCAGCTTGGACCCGGGGCCCATCTCTGGAAACACCATATATTTT
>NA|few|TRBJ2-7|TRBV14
CASSQASPDYEQYF
TGTGCCAGCAGCCAAGCCTCCCCCGACTACGAGCAGTACTTC
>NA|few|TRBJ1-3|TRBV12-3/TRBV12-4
CASSFRTAGNTIYF
TGTGCCAGCAGTTTTCGGACAGCTGGAAACACCATATATTTT